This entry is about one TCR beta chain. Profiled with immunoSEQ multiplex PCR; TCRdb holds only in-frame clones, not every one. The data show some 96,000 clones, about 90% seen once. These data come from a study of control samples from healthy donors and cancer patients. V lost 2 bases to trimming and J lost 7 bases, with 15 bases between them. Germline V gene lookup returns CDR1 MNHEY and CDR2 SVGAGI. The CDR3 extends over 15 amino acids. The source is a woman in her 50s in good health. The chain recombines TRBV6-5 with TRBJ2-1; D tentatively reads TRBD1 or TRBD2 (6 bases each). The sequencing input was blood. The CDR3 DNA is TGTGCCAGCAGTTACGGTCCGGGGGCGCAGAATGAGCAGTTCTTC. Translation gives CASSYGPGAQNEQFF.